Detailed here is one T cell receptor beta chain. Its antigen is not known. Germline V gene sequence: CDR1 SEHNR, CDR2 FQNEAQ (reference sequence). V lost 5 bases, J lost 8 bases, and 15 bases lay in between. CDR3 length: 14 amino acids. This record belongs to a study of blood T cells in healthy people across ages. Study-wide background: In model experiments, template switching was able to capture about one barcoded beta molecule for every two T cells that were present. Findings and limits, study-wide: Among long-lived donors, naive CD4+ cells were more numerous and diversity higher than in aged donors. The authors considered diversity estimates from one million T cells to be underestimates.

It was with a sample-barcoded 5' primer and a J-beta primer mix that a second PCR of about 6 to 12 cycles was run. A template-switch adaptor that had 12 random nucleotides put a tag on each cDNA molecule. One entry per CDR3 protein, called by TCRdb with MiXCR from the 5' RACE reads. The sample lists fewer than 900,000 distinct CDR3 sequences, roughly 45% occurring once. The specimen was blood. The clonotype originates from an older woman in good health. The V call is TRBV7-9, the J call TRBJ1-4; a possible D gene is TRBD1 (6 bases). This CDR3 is CASSPGTRGEKLFF. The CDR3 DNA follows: TGTGCCAGCAGCCCCGGGACGAGGGGGGAAAAACTGTTTTTT.